The clone carrying this T cell receptor (beta chain) was counted between two and nine times. The data are from a study of control samples from healthy donors and cancer patients. The V gene's germline CDR1 is MNHEY and CDR2 SVGEGT. The CDR3 totals 14 residues. V shed 2 bases, J shed 10 bases, and the junction held 7 bases outside the gene matches. Profiling relied on immunoSEQ multiplex PCR, and the TCRdb table lists in-frame clones only, not all of them. The repertoire holds approximately 90,000 clones, with about 88% as singletons. This TCR derives from a man aged 70-80 years with lung cancer. The chain uses TRBV6-2 or TRBV6-3 and TRBJ2-1, with 8 positions matching TRBD1. Sequenced input: PBMCs. The CDR3 protein is CASSYVRGRAEQFF. CDR3 sequence (DNA): TGTGCCAGCAGTTACGTCAGGGGGCGAGCCGAGCAGTTCTTC.